This T cell receptor (beta chain) was profiled in a study of shared T cell receptors in the human thymus. Assay used: immunoSEQ multiplex PCR; TCRdb lists only in-frame clones, some missing. Of 600,000 to 900,000 clones in the sample, 70% to 90% were seen once. CDR1 is LNHDA, CDR2 SQIVND, per germline (reference sequence). The CDR3 spans 13 residues. The V gene lost 10 bases and the J gene lost 6 bases, with 18 bases spanning the gap. This sample also belongs to another study, concerning human thymus T cells. This second study notes: Donation came from healthy Finnish infants having corrective surgery for congenital heart defects. Thymic tissue was derived from resections collected during corrective heart surgery. Thymic and blood repertoires seemed to favor certain V and J genes. Related research has reported that thymic repertoires overlap highly among unrelated individuals.

Sequencing was done on a sample of thymocytes. This receptor was taken from a girl under three years old with a congenital heart defect. This chain uses TRBV19 with TRBJ1-1; D ambiguous. Here the CDR3 DNA reads TGTGCCACCATCCCTCATTGGAGCTCTGAAGCTTTCTTT. Its translation: CATIPHWSSEAFF.